Each of the 19 T cell receptor beta chains below was sequenced from the same sample in a study of tissue T cells after allogeneic stem cell transplantation (dated by TCRdb to 2021 to 2024). Libraries came from the immunoSEQ multiplex PCR assay. TCRdb took over this immuneACCESS table, retaining in-frame rearrangements with V and J assigned. Such tables are incomplete; in checked studies, under half of the missing clones stem from an unresolved V gene, and the remainder is unexplained. The sample table records over 6,500 clones; roughly 50% of these occur just once. The ten largest make up about 8% of the sample. The time point label for this specimen denotes: mouse harvest day 7 after allogeneic transplant. Mouse grafts consisting of 10^7 T-cell-depleted bone marrow cells combined with 10^6 splenic CD5+ T cells were administered by tail vein injection. The sequenced sample was lymph node tissue. Receptors were obtained from a female BALB/c mouse given C57BL/6 T cells with graft-versus-host disease after an allogeneic hematopoietic cell transplant.

Concerning this clone itself: Gene names are the mouse ones. The CDR3 end lies 1 residue beyond the end of the read and is filled in from the germline J gene. V gene TRBV13-1 combines with J gene TRBJ1-1; TRBD1 matches at 8 bases. The CDR3 is 13 residues long. Germline V gives CDR1 NSHNY, CDR2 SYGAGN. The V segment lost 1 base and the J segment 10 bases; nucleotides outside the gene matches: 6. The CDR3 region is CASSDPQTGVVFF. CDR3 bases read: TGTGCCAGCAGTGATCCTCAGACAGGGGTAGTCTTC.

With regard to this clone: Each gene name is a mouse one. Here the CDR3 reads CASSFWGGAEEQYF. CDR3 DNA, as far as it was read: TGTGCCAGCAGCTTCTGGGGGGGCGCCGAAGAACAGTAC. This rearrangement joins TRBV3 to TRBJ2-7; 10 bases map to TRBD2. The read finishes 1 residue shy of the CDR3 end, and the germline J gene is used to complete it. CDR1 and CDR2 (germline): SNHLY, FYNGKV (reference sequence). The V gene end was trimmed by 3 bases and the J gene end by 7 bases; junction bases not matched to a gene: 6. The CDR3 is 14 residues long.

As concerns this clone: Gene names are mouse gene names. The read ends 1 residue before the CDR3 terminus; that terminus is restored from the germline J gene. The rearrangement links TRBV3 to TRBJ2-7; the match to TRBD1 covers 8 bases. V lost 6 bases to trimming and J lost 6 bases; unmatched junction nucleotides: 10. There are 14 residues in the CDR3. Germline V gene lookup returns CDR1 SNHLY and CDR2 FYNGKV (reference sequence). The CDR3 sequence: CASSPDRVGFEQYF. CDR3 DNA (partial): TGTGCCAGCAGTCCGGACAGGGTAGGTTTTGAACAGTAC.

Details on this clone: Mouse germline and gene names are used. Read coverage stops 1 residue before the CDR3 terminus; the germline J gene supplies the remainder. The J gene is TRBJ1-1, the V gene TRBV16; D is unclear. The V and J ends lost 0 bases and 1 base respectively, with 6 bases between them. The CDR3 loop spans 14 amino acids. In germline, CDR1 is SGHSA, CDR2 FRNQAP. The CDR3: CASSLEAGNTEVFF. The covered CDR3 bases are TGTGCAAGCAGCTTAGAAGCAGGAAACACAGAAGTCTTC.

Regarding this clone: Gene labels here are mouse ones. Sequencing ends 1 residue short of the CDR3 end; the germline J gene provides the rest. The chain has TRBV23 and TRBJ1-1; the table's D call, TRBD1, has no DNA check behind it. The CDR3 spans 15 residues. Looked up from germline, CDR1 is KGHTA and CDR2 is FQNQQP. The CDR3 DNA, read in part, is TGCTCCAGCAGTCAATCTGCAGGGGGAAACACAGAAGTCTTC. Translating it yields CSSSQSAGGNTEVF. The entire CDR3 protein reads CSSSQSAGGNTEVFF.

By share of the sample, this clone is medium-sized. All gene names here are mouse names. The read gets to within 1 residue of the CDR3 end, and the germline J gene fills in the rest. The V call is TRBV26, the J call TRBJ1-3; D remains unclear. V lost 5 bases and J 0 bases, leaving 8 bases between the germline ends. The CDR3 has 14 amino acids. CDR1 KGHPV and CDR2 FQNQEV come from the germline V gene (reference sequence). The CDR3 sequence is CASSKEISGNTLYF. The covered CDR3 bases are TGTGCCAGCAGTAAAGAAATTTCTGGAAATACGCTCTAT.

Relative to its sample, this clone is large. The genes are named according to mouse. The sequence runs out 1 residue before the end of the CDR3; the remainder is reconstructed from the germline J gene. The chain employs TRBV29 and TRBJ1-1, with D perhaps TRBD1 (5 bases). This CDR3 has 13 amino acids. Between the trimmed V and J ends, which lost 6 bases and 3 bases, there was a span of 11 bases. Germline CDR1 MSHET, CDR2 SYDVDS. The CDR3 bases that were read are TGTGCTAGCAGCCAGGGAAGGGACACAGAAGTCTTC. It is translated as CASSQGRDTEVF. The entire CDR3 reads CASSQGRDTEVFF.

Regarding this clone: Mouse gene names and germline throughout. The sequence runs out 1 residue before the end of the CDR3; the remainder is reconstructed from the germline J gene. This chain connects TRBV5 to TRBJ1-4; D unclear. The CDR3 runs to 15 residues. V dropped 1 base and J dropped 0 bases, with 6 bases sitting between them. CDR1 and CDR2 (germline): LGHNA, YNLKQL (reference sequence). CDR3 sequence: CASSQGHLSNERLFF. The DNA read from the CDR3 is TGTGCCAGCAGCCAAGGGCACCTTTCCAACGAAAGATTATTT.

Sample share makes this clone medium-sized. Gene labels here are mouse ones. The CDR3 end falls 1 residue outside the read, so it is completed with the germline J gene. The chain is built from TRBV4 and TRBJ2-2; 10 bases fit TRBD1. Germline V gives CDR1 LGHDT, CDR2 YNNKQL (reference sequence). Trimming cost V 4 bases and J 4 bases; bases outside gene matches: 3. CDR3 length: 15 residues. The CDR3 bases that were read are TGTGCCAGCAGCTGGGGACAGGGGATCACCGGGCAGCTCTAC. Residues: CASSWGQGITGQLY. The whole CDR3 is CASSWGQGITGQLYF.

The sample holds a few counts of this clone. These gene names are mouse names. The missing CDR3 end, 1 residue past where the read stops, is filled in from the germline J gene. The chain is built from TRBV3 and TRBJ2-1, with 7 bases matching TRBD2. The CDR3 is 14 residues long. Germline CDR1 reads SNHLY; CDR2 reads FYNGKV (reference sequence). V gave up 3 bases and J gave up 2 bases; unmatched junction bases: 1. CDR3 in amino acids: CASSFWGYYAEQFF. Partial CDR3 DNA: TGTGCCAGCAGCTTCTGGGGGTACTATGCTGAGCAGTTC.

On this clone itself: The gene names given are mouse names. The CDR3 is cut off 1 residue early in the read; its end comes from the germline J gene. The chain uses TRBV23 and TRBJ2-7; TRBD2 reflects the table's D call only, with no check against the DNA. The CDR3 is 15 amino acids. Germline CDR1 and CDR2: KGHTA and FQNQQP. The CDR3 reads CSSSQQDWGAYEQYF. CDR3 DNA, as far as it was read: TGCTCCAGCAGTCAACAGGACTGGGGGGCATATGAACAGTAC.

By frequency in the sample, this clone is large. Gene names refer to mouse genes. The sequenced CDR3 bases are TGTGCCAGCAGAACTGGGGTTGAACAGTAC. Translated: CASRTGVEQY. The full CDR3 sequence reads CASRTGVEQYF. V and J are TRBV4 and TRBJ2-7; 7 nucleotides agree with TRBD2. The CDR3 end lies 1 residue beyond the end of the read and is filled in from the germline J gene. Trimming took 6 bases from V and 6 from J; bases not matched to a gene: 2. The CDR3 is 11 residues long. Germline V gene lookup returns CDR1 LGHDT and CDR2 YNNKQL (reference sequence).

Turning to this clone: Gene names refer to mouse genes. The read falls 1 residue short of the CDR3 end, and the missing part is taken from the germline J gene. V gene TRBV19 combines with J gene TRBJ2-7; possible D gene TRBD1, 6 bases. Between the trimmed V and J ends, which lost 4 bases and 7 bases, there was a span of 12 bases. Germline CDR1 and CDR2: FNHDT and SITEND (reference sequence). The CDR3 length is 12 residues. Partial CDR3 DNA: TGTGCCAGCAGTCTCAGGGGTGGGGAACAGTAC. Protein product: CASSLRGGEQY. The entire CDR3 reads CASSLRGGEQYF.

Notes on this clone: Genes and germline are mouse. The CDR3 end is not reached by the read, which stops 1 residue before it; the germline J gene fills it in. The chain combines TRBV26 with TRBJ2-3; TRBD1 matches 10 bases. CDR1 and CDR2 (germline): KGHPV, FQNQEV (reference sequence). CDR3 length equals 17 residues. V trimming: 4 bases; J trimming: 1 base; junction bases outside the gene matches: 8. CDR3 region: CASSPRTGGSGAETLYF. The sequenced part of the CDR3 DNA is TGTGCCAGCAGTCCCCGGACAGGGGGTAGCGGTGCAGAAACGCTGTAT. Looking up the rest from reference TRBV26 and TRBJ2-3 gives the full variable domain: NSKVIQTPRYLVKGQGQKAKMRCIPEKGHPVVFWYQQNKNNEFKFLINFQNQEVLQQIDMTEKRFSAECPSNSPCSLEIQSSEAGDSALYLCASSPRTGGSGAETLYFGSGTRLTVL.

Of note for this clone: The listed genes are named as in mouse. Read sequence stops 1 residue before the CDR3 end, and the germline J gene provides the missing end. J is TRBJ2-2 and V is TRBV26; perhaps TRBD2 as D (5 bases). CDR3 length: 15 residues. Germline V gene data show CDR1 as KGHPV and CDR2 as FQNQEV (reference sequence). Between the trimmed V and J ends, which lost 1 base and 3 bases, there was a span of 9 bases. The CDR3: CASSLLGWDTGQLYF. The sequenced CDR3 bases are TGTGCCAGCAGTCTGTTGGGGTGGGACACCGGGCAGCTCTAC.

In this sample, this clone turned up once. Gene names denote mouse genes. Read sequence stops 1 residue before the CDR3 end, and the germline J gene provides the missing end. V and J are TRBV4 and TRBJ2-4; either TRBD1 or TRBD2 may supply D (6 bases each). This CDR3 contains 13 residues. CDR1 is LGHDT and CDR2 is YNNKQL in the germline V gene (reference sequence). Trimming took 4 bases from V and 2 from J, leaving 7 bases between them. The CDR3 loop is CASSLGAQNTLYF. The covered CDR3 bases are TGTGCCAGCAGCTTGGGGGCTCAAAACACCTTGTAC.

This clone was detected only once. Gene names and germline refer to mouse. With the read ending 1 residue before the CDR3 end, the germline J gene is used to fill in that end. V and J are TRBV4 and TRBJ1-3; no clear D gene. Trimming shortened V by 4 bases and J by 3 bases, and 4 bases separated the two germline ends. The CDR3 covers 12 residues. Germline CDR1 LGHDT, CDR2 YNNKQL (reference sequence). This chain's CDR3 is CASSFGGNTLYF. The CDR3 DNA, read in part, is TGTGCCAGCAGCTTCGGTGGAAATACGCTCTAT.

Remarks on this clone: Genes here carry mouse names. The part of the CDR3 DNA that was read is TGTGCCAGCTCTCCCCGACTGGGGTTCCAAGACACCCAGTAC. Its protein is CASSPRLGFQDTQY. The entire CDR3 is CASSPRLGFQDTQYF. The chain combines TRBV12-1 with TRBJ2-5; the match to TRBD2 covers 8 bases. Read data end 1 residue before the CDR3 end; the end is taken from the germline J gene. Unmatched junction bases numbered 5, after V lost 2 bases and J lost 2 bases. CDR1 is SGHSN, CDR2 HYEKVE, per germline. This CDR3 is 15 amino acids long.

As for this clone: Gene names are mouse gene names. The CDR3 end falls 1 residue outside the read, so it is completed with the germline J gene. The chain links TRBV13-3 to TRBJ2-5; weak D call: TRBD2 (5 bases). The CDR3 covers 13 residues. CDR1 and CDR2 from the germline V gene are NNHDY and SYVADS. Trimming pared 2 bases from V and 1 base from J, leaving 5 bases between. The CDR3: CASSETDQDTQYF. CDR3 DNA (partial): TGTGCCAGCAGTGAGACTGACCAAGACACCCAGTAC. The whole variable domain, remainder taken from reference TRBV13-3 and TRBJ2-5, is EAAVTQSPRSKVAVTGGKVTLSCHQTNNHDYMYWYRQDTGHGLRLIHYSYVADSTEKGDIPDGYKASRPSQENFSLILELASLSQTAVYFCASSETDQDTQYFGPGTRLLVL.